This TCR beta chain emerged from a study of T cell repertoires in cytomegalovirus infection. Study information: Based on public TCR beta signatures, there were indications of CMV infection and of a matching HLA type.

MiXCR, run by TCRdb on the reads, gives a single entry per CDR3 protein. The data hold around 550,000 distinct CDR3 sequences, with 26% observed a single time. Comments on this clonotype: Its antigen remains unidentified. A junction boundary mismatches the germline segment, possibly from a read error.

Overall study findings and caveats: HLA-C-restricted, CMV-specific TCR beta clonotypes were dominant ex vivo. Identification of carriers of CMV plus the relevant HLA was achieved through cumulative public TCR beta family frequency.

The sample comprised PBMCs. This receptor was identified in a human donor in good health (CMV status not recorded). Some clones in this sample may be carry-over from other donors' samples.

DNA of the CDR3: TGTACCAGCAGCTTACTTTCGACTCCCATGGAGCAGTTCTTC. This sequence encodes CTSSLLSTPMEQFF. The gene calls are TRBV7-6 and TRBJ2-1; D ambiguous. CDR1 is SGHVS, CDR2 FNYEAQ, per germline. The CDR3 is 14 amino acids.